Sequencing of this T cell receptor beta chain was carried out in a study of identical twins. V lost 4 bases, J lost 3 bases, and 20 bases stayed unmatched. The germline gives CDR1 SGHDT, CDR2 YYEEEE. The CDR3 totals 20 residues. Each donor was a healthy Caucasian. TCRdb recomputed calls from the 5' RACE reads with MiXCR, one row per CDR3 protein. The repertoire holds around 370,000 distinct CDR3 sequences, with roughly 10% as singletons. This rearrangement joins TRBV5-6 to TRBJ2-7; 12 bases are a match to TRBD1. This TCR came from a woman aged 50 to 65 in good health. Source material: naive T cells sorted from blood. CDR3 DNA: TGTGCCAGCAGCAAAATCCCAACCGGGACAGGGGGCGCGATGCTCTACGAGCAGTACTTC. The encoded protein is CASSKIPTGTGGAMLYEQYF.